The source of this T cell receptor beta chain is a study of chemoradiotherapy in HPV16-positive cancers. The table came from immunoSEQ multiplex PCR; TCRdb's copy has only in-frame clones and leaves some out. The repertoire holds 2,000 or so clones, with roughly 90% as singletons. With 4 bases removed from V and 5 bases from J, the gap between germline ends came to 17 bases. Germline V gives CDR1 SGHVS, CDR2 FQNEAQ. The CDR3 is 15 amino acids. Whole-study results and caveats: Only two HPV16-positive patients supplied the functional HPV-specificity definition.

With regard to this clone: The antigen is undetermined.

Over chemoradiotherapy, repertoires were sampled more than once. This clonotype was obtained from a human donor with HPV-associated anogenital cancer. The chain joins TRBV7-8 to TRBJ1-1; a weak D match, TRBD1 (6 bases). The sequencing used tumor tissue, collected from a patient who underwent chemoradiotherapy. Here the CDR3 reads CASSSLQGRGTEAFF. The CDR3 DNA reads as TGTGCCAGCAGCTCCCTGCAGGGAAGGGGGACTGAAGCTTTCTTT. Full variable domain (missing parts from reference TRBV7-8 and TRBJ1-1): GAGVSQSPRYKVAKRGQDVALRCDPISGHVSLFWYQQALGQGPEFLTYFQNEAQLDKSGLPSDRFFAERPEGSVSTLKIQRTQQEDSAVYLCASSSLQGRGTEAFFGQGTRLTVV.